What follows are 2 T cell receptor beta chains derived from one specimen sequenced in a study of early T cells in non-severe SARS-CoV-2 infection. TCRdb itself ran the 5' RACE reads through MiXCR, one entry per CDR3 protein. The sample has tens of thousands of distinct CDR3 sequences; around 12% are singletons. The specimen sequenced was whole blood. The receptors were gathered from an adult who was a healthcare worker with PCR-confirmed SARS-CoV-2 infection or an uninfected control (not recorded which).

Only a few counts were recorded for this clonotype. The chain is built from TRBV13 and TRBJ2-3; 7 nucleotides match TRBD1. The CDR3 has 15 residues. Germline V gives CDR1 PRHDT, CDR2 FYEKMQ (reference sequence). The trim removed 2 bases at V and 1 base at J, leaving 3 bases unmatched. The CDR3 loop is CASSLYGQGTDTQYF. DNA of the CDR3: TGTGCCAGCAGCTTATACGGACAGGGCACAGATACGCAGTATTTT.

This clonotype has just a few counts. CDR3 sequence reads: CASSQDRRDYEQYF. CDR3 sequence (DNA): TGCGCCAGCAGCCAAGATCGACGGGACTACGAGCAGTACTTC. The chain uses TRBV4-1 and TRBJ2-7, with TRBD2 as a possible D gene (5 bases). The germline V and J ends were trimmed by 0 bases and 3 bases, with 9 bases remaining between them. Germline V CDR1 and CDR2: MGHRA, YSYEKL. The CDR3 consists of 14 residues.